These 10 T cell receptor beta chains came from one sample sequenced in a study of identical twins. TCRdb re-analysed the 5' RACE reads in MiXCR, keeping a single row per CDR3 protein. The sample lists about 530,000 distinct CDR3 sequences, 20% to 25% seen once, with approximately 0.49% in the top ten. This sample also belongs to another study, concerning yellow fever vaccine responses in identical twins.

Specimen: CD4+ T cells sorted from blood. These receptors all come from a woman aged 18-29 years in good health.

This clonotype was recorded a few times. The chain couples TRBV12-3 or TRBV12-4 to TRBJ1-1; D unresolved. Trimming removed 5 bases from V and 1 base from J, with 11 bases in between. The CDR3 spans 14 residues. The CDR3 loop is CASSRTTANTEAFF. The CDR3, as DNA: TGTGCCAGCAGTCGAACGACGGCGAACACTGAAGCTTTCTTT.

The chain employs TRBV28 and TRBJ2-1; D is perhaps TRBD1 (6 bases). The germline V gene has CDR1 MDHEN and CDR2 SYDVKM. The V end was cut by 3 bases, the J end by 15 bases, with 15 bases between. This CDR3 spans 12 amino acids. The CDR3 region is CASSFPRGLLFF. The DNA for the CDR3 is TGTGCCAGCAGTTTCCCCAGGGGCCTTTTGTTCTTC.

This chain uses TRBV6-2 or TRBV6-3 with TRBJ2-3; 8 nucleotides line up with TRBD1. CDR1 and CDR2 (germline): MNHEY, SVGEGT. J gave up 1 base and V 5 bases, and 23 bases lay outside the gene matches. This CDR3 is 21 amino acids long. The CDR3 spells CASSRTGSNSFGGSGTDTQYF. CDR3 sequence (DNA): TGTGCCAGCAGTCGGACAGGGTCAAATAGCTTTGGCGGTTCCGGCACAGATACGCAGTATTTT.

This sequence joins TRBV27 and TRBJ2-2; D not resolved. Germline values: CDR1 MNHEY, CDR2 SMNVEV (reference sequence). This CDR3 region has 14 residues. Trimming removed 3 bases at V and 3 bases at J, with 8 bases between. The CDR3 nucleotides read TGTGCCAGCAGTTTTTCGGATTACACCGGGGAGCTGTTTTTT. Its translation is CASSFSDYTGELFF.

The V and J genes are TRBV15 and TRBJ2-3; 10 bases fit TRBD2. CDR1 and CDR2 from the germline V gene are LNHNV and YYDKDF (reference sequence). V shed 0 bases, J shed 4 bases, and the junction held 16 bases outside the gene matches. The CDR3 totals 20 residues. The CDR3 DNA reads as TGTGCCACCAGCAGAGAGGGGTGGCTAGCGGGAGTGGGTGGAGCAGATACGCAGTATTTT. This codes for CATSREGWLAGVGGADTQYF. Looking up the rest from reference TRBV15 and TRBJ2-3 gives the full variable domain: DAMVIQNPRYQVTQFGKPVTLSCSQTLNHNVMYWYQQKSSQAPKLLFHYYDKDFNNEADTPDNFQSRRPNTSFCFLDIRSPGLGDTAMYLCATSREGWLAGVGGADTQYFGPGTRLTVL.

The chain has TRBV5-1 and TRBJ2-1, with 11 bases lining up with TRBD1. Germline loops: CDR1 SGHRS, CDR2 YFSETQ. Trimming took 4 bases from V and 7 from J; bases not matched to a gene: 7. CDR3 length: 15 amino acids. CDR3 amino acids: CASSDGTGGTNEQFF. The CDR3 DNA is TGCGCCAGCAGCGATGGGACAGGGGGGACAAATGAGCAGTTCTTC.

CDR3 sequence: CASSYGGVAPRYEQYF. The CDR3 DNA reads TGCGCCAGCAGCTACGGGGGCGTTGCGCCCCGCTACGAGCAGTACTTC. The chain recombines TRBV5-1 with TRBJ2-7; the D call may be TRBD1 or TRBD2 (6 bases each). With 3 bases removed from V and 3 bases from J, the gap between germline ends came to 19 bases. The CDR3 loop spans 16 amino acids. Germline CDR1 and CDR2: SGHRS and YFSETQ.

This clonotype was observed a few times. This chain connects TRBV7-8 to TRBJ2-1; 8 bases fit TRBD2. CDR3 length equals 17 residues. Germline V gene data show CDR1 as SGHVS and CDR2 as FQNEAQ. J gave up 9 bases and V 5 bases, and 18 bases lay outside the gene matches. The CDR3 bases are TGTGCCAGCAGCCGTAAAACGACTAGCGACCTGAGGGGTGAGCAGTTCTTC. This encodes CASSRKTTSDLRGEQFF.

The CDR3 sequence: CSASSHPNTGELFF. In DNA, the CDR3 is TGCAGTGCTTCTAGCCACCCCAACACCGGGGAGCTGTTTTTT. The V and J genes are TRBV20-1 and TRBJ2-2; maybe TRBD2 (5 bases). The CDR3 covers 14 residues. The V end lost 5 bases, the J end lost 2 bases, and 12 bases lay between the germline ends. Germline values: CDR1 DFQATT, CDR2 SNEGSKA (reference sequence).

This clonotype was detected only a few times. J is TRBJ2-7 and V is TRBV28; D uncertain. The length of the CDR3 is 14 residues. Germline CDR1 reads MDHEN; CDR2 reads SYDVKM. V shed 4 bases and J shed 2 bases, with 12 bases lying between them. The CDR3 region has the DNA TGTGCCAGCAGTTCGGCCTACGGTGCCTACGAGCAGTACTTC. Translated: CASSSAYGAYEQYF.